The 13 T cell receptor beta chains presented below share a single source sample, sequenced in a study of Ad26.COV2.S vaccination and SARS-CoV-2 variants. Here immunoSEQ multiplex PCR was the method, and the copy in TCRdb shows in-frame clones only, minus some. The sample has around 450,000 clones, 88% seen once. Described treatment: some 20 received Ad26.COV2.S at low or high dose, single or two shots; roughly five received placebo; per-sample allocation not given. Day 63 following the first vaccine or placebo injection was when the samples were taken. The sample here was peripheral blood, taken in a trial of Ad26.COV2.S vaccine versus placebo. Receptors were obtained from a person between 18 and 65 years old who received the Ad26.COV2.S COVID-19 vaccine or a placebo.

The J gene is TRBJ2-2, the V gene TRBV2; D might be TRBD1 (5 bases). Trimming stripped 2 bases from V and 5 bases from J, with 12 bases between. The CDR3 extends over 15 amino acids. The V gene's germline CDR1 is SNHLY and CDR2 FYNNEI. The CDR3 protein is CASSEIGVNTGELFF. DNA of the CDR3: TGTGCCAGCAGTGAAATAGGGGTGAATACCGGGGAGCTGTTTTTT.

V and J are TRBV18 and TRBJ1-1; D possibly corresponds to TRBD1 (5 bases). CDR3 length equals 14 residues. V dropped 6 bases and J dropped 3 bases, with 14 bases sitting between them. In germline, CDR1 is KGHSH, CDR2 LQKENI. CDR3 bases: TGTGCCAGCTCCGACTCCGGGGCGTACACTGAAGCTTTCTTT. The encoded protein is CASSDSGAYTEAFF.

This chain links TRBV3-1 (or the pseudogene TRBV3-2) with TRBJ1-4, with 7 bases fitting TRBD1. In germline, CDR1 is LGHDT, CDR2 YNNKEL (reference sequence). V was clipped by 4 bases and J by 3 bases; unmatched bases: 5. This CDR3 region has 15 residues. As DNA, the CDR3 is TGTGCCAGCAGCCGGACGGGACAGTCTAATGAAAAACTGTTTTTT. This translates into CASSRTGQSNEKLFF.

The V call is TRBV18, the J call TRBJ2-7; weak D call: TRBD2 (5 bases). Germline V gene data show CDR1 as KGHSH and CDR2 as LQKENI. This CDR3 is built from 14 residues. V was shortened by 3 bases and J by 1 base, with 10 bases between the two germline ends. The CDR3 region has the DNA TGTGCCAGCTCACCCAGTAGGGAGTCCTACGAGCAGTACTTC. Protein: CASSPSRESYEQYF.

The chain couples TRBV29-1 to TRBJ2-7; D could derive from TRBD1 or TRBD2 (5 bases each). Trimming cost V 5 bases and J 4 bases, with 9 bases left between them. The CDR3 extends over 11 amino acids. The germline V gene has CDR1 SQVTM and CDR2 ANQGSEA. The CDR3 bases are TGCAGCGTTCGGTGGGGGTACGAGCAGTACTTC. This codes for CSVRWGYEQYF.

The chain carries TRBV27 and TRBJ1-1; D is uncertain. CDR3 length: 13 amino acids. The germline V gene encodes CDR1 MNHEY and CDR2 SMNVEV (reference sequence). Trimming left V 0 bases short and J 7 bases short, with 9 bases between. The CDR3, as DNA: TGTGCCAGCAGTTTATCGTGGAGGAATGAAGCTTTCTTT. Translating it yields CASSLSWRNEAFF.

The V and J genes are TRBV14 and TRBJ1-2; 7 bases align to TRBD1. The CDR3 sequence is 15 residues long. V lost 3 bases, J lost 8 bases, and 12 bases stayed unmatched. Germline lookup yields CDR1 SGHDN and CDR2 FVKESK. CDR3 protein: CASSQDRSEVHGYTF. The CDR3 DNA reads TGTGCCAGCAGCCAGGACAGGTCGGAGGTCCACGGCTACACCTTC.

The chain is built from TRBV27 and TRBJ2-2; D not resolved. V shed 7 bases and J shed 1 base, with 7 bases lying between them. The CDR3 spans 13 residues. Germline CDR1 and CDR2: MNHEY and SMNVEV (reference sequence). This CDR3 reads CASTGRNTGELFF. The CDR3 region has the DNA TGTGCCAGCACTGGCAGGAACACCGGGGAGCTGTTTTTT.

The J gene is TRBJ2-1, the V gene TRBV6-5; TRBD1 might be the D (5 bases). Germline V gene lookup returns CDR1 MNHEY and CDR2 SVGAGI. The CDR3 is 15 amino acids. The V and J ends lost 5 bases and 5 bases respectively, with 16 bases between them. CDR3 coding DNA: TGTGCCAGCAGTCACCCCAACAGGTTAGACAATGAGCAGTTCTTC. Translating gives CASSHPNRLDNEQFF.

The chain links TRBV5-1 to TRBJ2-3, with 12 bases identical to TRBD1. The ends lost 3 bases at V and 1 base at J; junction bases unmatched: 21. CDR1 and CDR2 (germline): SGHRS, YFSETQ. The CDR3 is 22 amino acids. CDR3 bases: TGCGCCAGCAGCTCCGGGACAGGGGGCGACCTAGCGGGGGTTTATGGCACAGATACGCAGTATTTT. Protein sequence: CASSSGTGGDLAGVYGTDTQYF.

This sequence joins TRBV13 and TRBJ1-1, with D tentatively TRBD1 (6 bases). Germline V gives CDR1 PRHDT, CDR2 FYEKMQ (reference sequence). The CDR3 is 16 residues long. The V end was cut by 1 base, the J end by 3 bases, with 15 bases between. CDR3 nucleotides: TGTGCCAGCAGCTTAGTGGGCAGGGGAGTGTACACTGAAGCTTTCTTT. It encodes CASSLVGRGVYTEAFF.

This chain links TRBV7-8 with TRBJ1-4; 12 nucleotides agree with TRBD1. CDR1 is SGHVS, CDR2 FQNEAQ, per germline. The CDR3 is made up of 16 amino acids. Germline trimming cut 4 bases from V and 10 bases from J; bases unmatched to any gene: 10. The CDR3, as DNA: TGTGCCAGCAGCTCACCGGGACAGGGGGCGGAAGGAAAACTGTTTTTT. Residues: CASSSPGQGAEGKLFF.

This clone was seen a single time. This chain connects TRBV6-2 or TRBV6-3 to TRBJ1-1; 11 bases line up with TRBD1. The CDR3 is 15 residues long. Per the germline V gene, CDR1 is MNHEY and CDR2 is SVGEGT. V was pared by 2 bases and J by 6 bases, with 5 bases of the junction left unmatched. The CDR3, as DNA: TGTGCCAGCAGTTACGGGACAGGGGGTTCTGCTGAAGCTTTCTTT. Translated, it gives CASSYGTGGSAEAFF.